The source of this T cell receptor beta chain is a study of a mutant IDH1 vaccine in newly diagnosed glioma. Study information: Vaccination followed radiotherapy alone by 4-6 weeks, or accompanied temozolomide cycles. Earlier care involved radiotherapy, temozolomide, or both, and the majority received both. Week 35 was safety follow-up visit V12; week 47 was end-of-study visit V13.

Repertoires were generated with immunoSEQ multiplex PCR, while TCRdb's copy carries only in-frame clones and drops some. The sample shows some 50,000 clones, around 94% of them seen only once. CDR3 length: 17 residues. Germline-derived CDR1 and CDR2 are SGHVS and FNYEAQ. Trimming removed 5 bases from V and 6 bases from J; junction bases left unmatched: 11. Turning to this clone: What it binds is not known.

Described time point: week 35, safety follow-up. Doses consisted of 300 ug of mutant IDH1 20-mer peptide each, paired with topical imiquimod. Astrocytomas found in donors were new, WHO grade 3 or 4, IDH1-mutant and ATRX-lost. Here the sequenced sample was PBMCs, taken from a glioma patient whose treatment included an IDH1 peptide vaccine. V is TRBV7-6 and J is TRBJ2-1; TRBD1 matches 12 bases. This TCR derives from a man in his forties or fifties with glioma. This CDR3 reads CASSPRGGTGGSNEQFF. The CDR3 DNA reads as TGTGCCAGCAGCCCTAGGGGGGGGACAGGGGGCTCCAATGAGCAGTTCTTC. The full variable domain, in which reference TRBV7-6 and TRBJ2-1 provide the parts outside the CDR3, is GAGVSQSPRYKVTKRGQDVALRCDPISGHVSLYWYRQALGQGPEFLTYFNYEAQQDKSGLPNDRFSAERPEGSISTLTIQRTEQRDSAMYRCASSPRGGTGGSNEQFFGPGTRLTVL.